This record covers a single T cell receptor (beta chain). Its antigen is unknown. There are no base qualities to consult, and no much larger clone falls within one base. The data were taken from a study of post-analysis software for immune sequencing data (dated by TCRdb to the mid-2010s). Describing the broader study: Disease courses on record covered relapsing-remitting, secondary progressive and progressive-relapsing multiple sclerosis, though some patients had no subtype annotation. The patient repertoires were set against about 10 previously published healthy control repertoires from donors whose ages ranged from roughly 6 to 27 years. A subset of samples was prepared in parallel using single-end sample barcoding, then pooled and co-amplified after Illumina adapter ligation. Overall study outcomes, separate from this receptor: The multiple sclerosis patient group was slightly younger than the control group. Compared with controls, multiple sclerosis patients had significantly lower normalized Chao1 diversity, a finding suggesting substantial peripheral T-cell clonal expansion. Direct clustering with F measure showed strong co-clustering of samples prepared in the same batch, prompting a batch-effect correction.

Preparation of the library involved PCR. Sequencer: Illumina HiSeq 2500. Unique molecular identifiers were incorporated into TCR beta cDNA libraries to reduce PCR and sequencing biases. Per 1 to 10 million input T cells, roughly 0.5 million cDNA molecules were obtained, such that each molecule approximated one T cell. Patient libraries were prepared and sequenced with the same protocol used for the earlier healthy control dataset. Within a given batch, samples were prepared together, multiplexed and sequenced on the same HiSeq lane. In the authors' own workflow: MIGEC was used to process the raw barcoded reads, and molecular identifier groups with only a single read were discarded before consensus assembly and CDR3 extraction. VDJtools was used for post-analysis of the clonotype tables, with diversity normalized by down-sampling every dataset to the smallest sample size. To correct batch-related cross-sample contamination, repertoire overlap clustering matched CDR3 amino acid sequences but not nucleotide sequences. The public sequencing data were trimmed at Q25 with fastp and processed into clonotypes with MiXCR by TCRdb, which kept only in-frame beta chains. All rows with the same CDR3 protein become a single entry with the most common DNA and genes. The V and J calls, along with clone size, are taken from TCRdb and not from the paper's own processing. The sample includes about 430,000 distinct CDR3 sequences, with more than 30% observed a single time. Less than 8% of the sample lies in the top ten.

TCR beta repertoires were profiled from peripheral blood of 10 to 15 young patients with multiple sclerosis to demonstrate the VDJtools post-analysis software. Multiple sclerosis patients were children and adolescents aged roughly 6 to 16 years. The TCR sequence derives from a girl between 2 and 10 years old with multiple sclerosis. The sequencing input was blood.

CDR3 sequence: CASRQQGAGYGYTF. The DNA sequence follows: TGTGCCAGCAGACAACAGGGGGCGGGGTATGGCTACACCTTC. The chain was built from TRBV6-6 and TRBJ1-2, with 9 bases matching TRBD1. The germline V gene (reference sequence) provides CDR1 MNHNY and CDR2 SVGAGI. V lost 6 bases and J lost 5 bases, and the count of bases not matched to a germline gene is 7. Counted from cysteine to phenylalanine, this CDR3 has 14 amino acids. Here the CDR3 DNA is all that survives: 42 bases in frame from base 1.